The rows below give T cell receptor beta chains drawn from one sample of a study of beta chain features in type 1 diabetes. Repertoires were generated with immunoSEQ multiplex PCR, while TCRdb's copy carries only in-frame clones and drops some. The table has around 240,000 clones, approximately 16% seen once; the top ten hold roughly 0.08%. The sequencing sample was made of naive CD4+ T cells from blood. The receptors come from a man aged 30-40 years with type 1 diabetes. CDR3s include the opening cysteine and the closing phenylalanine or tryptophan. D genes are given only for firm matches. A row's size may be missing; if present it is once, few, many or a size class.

cdr3_nt: TGTGCCAGCAGTTTGCATGCGGGCACTGAAGCTTTCTTT; cdr3_aa: CASSLHAGTEAFF; d_call: -; j_call: TRBJ1-1; v_call: TRBV28; clone_size: -
cdr3_nt: TGCGCCTGGTCACAGGTCCCGCAAGAGACCCAGTACTTC; cdr3_aa: CAWSQVPQETQYF; d_call: -; j_call: TRBJ2-5; v_call: TRBV5-1; clone_size: few
cdr3_nt: TGCGCCAGCAGCTTGGGGACTAGCGGGAGCTCGAGTAGGATCGTAGAGACCCAGTACTTC; cdr3_aa: CASSLGTSGSSSRIVETQYF; d_call: TRBD2; j_call: TRBJ2-5; v_call: TRBV5-1; clone_size: few
cdr3_nt: TGTGCCAGCAGCTTGGACGGTAGCACAGATACGCAGTATTTT; cdr3_aa: CASSLDGSTDTQYF; d_call: -; j_call: TRBJ2-3; v_call: TRBV7-2; clone_size: -
cdr3_nt: TGTGCCAGCAGGGAGGAGGGCTATGGCTACACCTTC; cdr3_aa: CASREEGYGYTF; d_call: -; j_call: TRBJ1-2; v_call: TRBV25-1; clone_size: -
cdr3_nt: TGTGCCAGCAGCGTAGGAGACCAAGAGACCCAGTACTTC; cdr3_aa: CASSVGDQETQYF; d_call: -; j_call: TRBJ2-5; v_call: TRBV9; clone_size: few
cdr3_nt: TGTGCCAGCAGCCGAGGTCGGCTCTACGAGCAGTACTTC; cdr3_aa: CASSRGRLYEQYF; d_call: -; j_call: TRBJ2-7; v_call: TRBV7-2; clone_size: -
cdr3_nt: TGTGCCAGCAGCCCCTCCGTGGCGGTTCCGACGCAGTATTTT; cdr3_aa: CASSPSVAVPTQYF; d_call: -; j_call: TRBJ2-3; v_call: TRBV7-9; clone_size: few
cdr3_nt: TGTGCCAGCAGTTTTGGACAGGAGCACCGGGAGCTGTTTTTT; cdr3_aa: CASSFGQEHRELFF; d_call: TRBD1; j_call: TRBJ2-2; v_call: TRBV28; clone_size: -
cdr3_nt: TGCAGCGCCGCAGCGGGAGAGACCCAGTACTTC; cdr3_aa: CSAAAGETQYF; d_call: -; j_call: TRBJ2-5; v_call: TRBV29-1; clone_size: few
cdr3_nt: TGTGCCAGCAGCCGGACAGGGGGCGGCTACGAGCAGTACTTC; cdr3_aa: CASSRTGGGYEQYF; d_call: TRBD1; j_call: TRBJ2-7; v_call: TRBV25-1; clone_size: -
cdr3_nt: TGTGCCAGCAGCGTGCGAGCGGGACCCCAGGGGGCAGATACGCAGTATTTT; cdr3_aa: CASSVRAGPQGADTQYF; d_call: -; j_call: TRBJ2-3; v_call: TRBV5-4; clone_size: few
cdr3_nt: TGCAGCGTTGAATCGGCAGGAACTGCCGATACGCAGTATTTT; cdr3_aa: CSVESAGTADTQYF; d_call: -; j_call: TRBJ2-3; v_call: TRBV29-1; clone_size: -
cdr3_nt: TGTGCCAGCAGTTCGGGAGACCGCACAGATACGCAGTATTTT; cdr3_aa: CASSSGDRTDTQYF; d_call: -; j_call: TRBJ2-3; v_call: TRBV28; clone_size: few
cdr3_nt: TGTGCCAGCGGGGGTATAAAGTTCTTC; cdr3_aa: CASGGIKFF; d_call: -; j_call: TRBJ2-1; v_call: TRBV28; clone_size: -
cdr3_nt: TGTGCCAGCAGTTCTGGATCCCCTTCCAAAGCTTTCTTT; cdr3_aa: CASSSGSPSKAFF; d_call: -; j_call: TRBJ1-1; v_call: TRBV6-5; clone_size: -
cdr3_nt: TGTGCCAGCAGCCTTGACCCAACGGAGCCCCAGCATTTT; cdr3_aa: CASSLDPTEPQHF; d_call: -; j_call: TRBJ1-5; v_call: TRBV28; clone_size: once